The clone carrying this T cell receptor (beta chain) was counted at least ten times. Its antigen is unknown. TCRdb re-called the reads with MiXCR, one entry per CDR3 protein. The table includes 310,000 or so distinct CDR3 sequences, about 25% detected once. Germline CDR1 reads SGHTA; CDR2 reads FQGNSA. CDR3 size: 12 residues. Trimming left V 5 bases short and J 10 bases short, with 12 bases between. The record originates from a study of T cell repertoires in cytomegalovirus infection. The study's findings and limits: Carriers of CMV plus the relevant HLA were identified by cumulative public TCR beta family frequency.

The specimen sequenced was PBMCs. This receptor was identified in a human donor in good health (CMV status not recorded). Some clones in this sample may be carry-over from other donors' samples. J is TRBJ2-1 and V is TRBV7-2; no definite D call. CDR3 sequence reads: CASSPSSREQFF. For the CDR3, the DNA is TGTGCCAGCAGCCCGAGCTCGAGGGAGCAGTTCTTC. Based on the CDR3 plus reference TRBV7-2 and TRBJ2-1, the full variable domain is GAGVSQSPSNKVTEKGKDVELRCDPISGHTALYWYRQSLGQGLEFLIYFQGNSAPDKSGLPSDRFSAERTGGSVSTLTIQRTQQEDSAVYLCASSPSSREQFFGPGTRLTVL.